This T cell receptor beta chain emerged from a study of blood T cells in healthy people across ages. Sample-barcoded 5' priming and a J-beta primer mix drove a second PCR of 7 to 11 cycles. MiXCR, run by TCRdb on the 5' RACE reads, gives a single entry per CDR3 protein. The table has around 2 million distinct CDR3 sequences, about two fifths seen once. Trimming cost V 0 bases and J 1 base, with 17 bases left between them. The CDR3 extends over 17 amino acids. Per germline, CDR1 SGHKS and CDR2 YYEKEE (reference sequence). Per sample, no less than 5 micrograms of total RNA were extracted. Specimen: blood. The rearrangement links TRBV5-5 to TRBJ2-7; D may be TRBD1 or TRBD2 (5 bases each). This clonotype originated in a human donor in good health. This CDR3 reads CASSLAPSKGPSYEQYF. CDR3 bases: TGTGCCAGCAGCTTGGCCCCTTCTAAGGGACCATCCTACGAGCAGTACTTC.